This T cell receptor (beta chain) was recorded in a study of radiation and T cells in renal cell carcinoma. Overall study results and limits: Baseline intratumoral clonotype presence is unknown without pretreatment biopsies.

This table comes from immunoSEQ multiplex PCR, and its TCRdb copy is limited to in-frame clones, with some not included. The sample has fewer than 45,000 clones, roughly 85% seen once; the top ten hold 25% to 30%. This CDR3 spans 17 amino acids. The germline CDR1 and CDR2 sequences are SGHDN and FVKESK. Trimming pared 1 base from V and 5 bases from J, leaving 20 bases between. Concerning this clone itself: What it binds is not known.

Time point of the sample: blood 4 weeks post-SBRT, at nephrectomy. The treatment here: 15 Gy SBRT to primary tumor, nephrectomy 4 weeks later. The chain combines TRBV14 with TRBJ2-5; tentative D call: TRBD2 (5 bases). The material was blood, obtained from a patient whose treatment included radiotherapy and nephrectomy. The source of this sequence is an older woman with renal cell carcinoma. Here the CDR3 DNA reads TGTGCCAGCAGCCAAGGGGAGTCAGCCGGCGTTTGGGAGACCCAGTACTTC. It is translated as CASSQGESAGVWETQYF.